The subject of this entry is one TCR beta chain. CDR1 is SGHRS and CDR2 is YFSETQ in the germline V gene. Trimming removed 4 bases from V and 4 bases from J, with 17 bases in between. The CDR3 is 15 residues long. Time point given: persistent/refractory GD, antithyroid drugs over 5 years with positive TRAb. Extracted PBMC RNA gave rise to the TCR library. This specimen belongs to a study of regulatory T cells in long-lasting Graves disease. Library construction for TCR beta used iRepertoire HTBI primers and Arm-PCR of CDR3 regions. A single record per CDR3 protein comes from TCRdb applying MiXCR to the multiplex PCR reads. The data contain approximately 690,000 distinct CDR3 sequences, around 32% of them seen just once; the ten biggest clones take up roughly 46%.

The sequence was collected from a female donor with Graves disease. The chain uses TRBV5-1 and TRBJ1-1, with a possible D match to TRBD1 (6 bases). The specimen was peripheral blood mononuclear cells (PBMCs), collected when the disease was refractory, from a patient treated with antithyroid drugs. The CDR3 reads CASSKQLKGGTEAFF. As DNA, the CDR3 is TGCGCCAGCAGCAAACAACTTAAAGGGGGCACTGAAGCTTTCTTT.